These T cell receptor beta chains were read from a single sample in a study of Ad26.COV2.S vaccination and SARS-CoV-2 variants. The assay was immunoSEQ multiplex PCR, and TCRdb's table has in-frame clones only and misses some. The sample comprises some 300,000 clones, around four fifths of which are singletons, and 2.1% rests with the top ten. Sample: peripheral blood, taken in a trial of Ad26.COV2.S vaccine versus placebo. Source of these receptors: a person aged 18-60 years who received the Ad26.COV2.S COVID-19 vaccine or a placebo. The CDR3 runs from the conserved cysteine through the conserved F or W. D genes are given only for firm matches. The size of a clone is reported for some rows only, either as once, few or many, or as a class for expanded clones.

d_call j_call v_call clone_size cdr3_nt cdr3_aa
- TRBJ2-6 TRBV11-2 - TGTGCCAGCAGCTCTCACGGGGTAGGGGCCAACGTCCTGACTTTC CASSSHGVGANVLTF
- TRBJ2-7 TRBV5-6 - TGTGCCAGCAGCTTGGGGGCCCTCGCGGACGAGCAGTACTTC CASSLGALADEQYF
- TRBJ1-5 TRBV7-2 - TGTGCCAGCAGCTTAGAGGGTTATCAGCCCCAGCATTTT CASSLEGYQPQHF
TRBD1 TRBJ2-2 TRBV5-1 few TGCGCCAGCAGAACCGGGACAGGGGCGAACACCGGGGAGCTGTTTTTT CASRTGTGANTGELFF
- TRBJ2-3 TRBV11-1 once TGTGCCAGCAGCCCCCGGCAGTTGGCTAGCACAGATACGCAGTATTTT CASSPRQLASTDTQYF
TRBD2 TRBJ2-1 TRBV6-5 - TGTGCCTTACTAGCGGGGGTCACTGAGCAGTTCTTC CALLAGVTEQFF
- TRBJ2-7 TRBV9 - TGTGCCAGCAGCGTAGCTGGGGCAGGCGGAAACTACGAGCAGTACTTC CASSVAGAGGNYEQYF
TRBD2 TRBJ2-2 TRBV5-4 - TGTGCCAGCAGCTTGGGACTAGCGGGGGGGAAAACCGGGGAGCTGTTTTTT CASSLGLAGGKTGELFF
- TRBJ2-3 TRBV2 - TGTGCCAGTGCAGGAACGGGGGGCTCTCAAGACACAGATACGCAGTATTTT CASAGTGGSQDTDTQYF
TRBD1 TRBJ1-5 TRBV11-2 few TGTGCCAGCAGCCGGGGACAGGGGGCGAGTCAGCCCCAGCATTTT CASSRGQGASQPQHF
- TRBJ2-5 TRBV24-1 - TGTGCCACCAGTGAAACGGGATTCGCGACAGAGACCCAGTACTTC CATSETGFATETQYF
- TRBJ2-7 TRBV28 once TGTGCCAGCAGTTCCCACAGGGTCGCCAGCTACGAGCAGTACTTC CASSSHRVASYEQYF
TRBD1 TRBJ2-3 TRBV6-6 - TGTGCCAGCAAATGGGGGGACAGGCGCTCAGATACGCAGTATTTT CASKWGDRRSDTQYF
TRBD1 TRBJ1-1 TRBV6-4 - TGTGCCAGCAGCTTTCTTTCACCCCGGACAGGGGAGGTTGGCACTGAAGCTTTCTTT CASSFLSPRTGEVGTEAFF
- TRBJ2-1 TRBV7-3 - TGTGCCAGCAGCCTACTGTTGAGCTCCTACAATGAGCAGTTCTTC CASSLLLSSYNEQFF
TRBD1 TRBJ2-3 TRBV7-2 - TGTGCCAGCAGCTTACAAGGGGGCACGCAGTATTTT CASSLQGGTQYF
- TRBJ2-2 TRBV5-4 few TGTGCCAGCAGCCCACCAAAGGGCACCGGGGAGCTGTTTTTT CASSPPKGTGELFF
- TRBJ1-2 TRBV5-5 few TGTGCCAGCAGTCCCGGGACTTTGCGGCATGGCTACACCTTC CASSPGTLRHGYTF
- TRBJ1-1 TRBV5-1 once TGCGCCAGCACCCGGGACGGAATGAACACTGAAGCTTTCTTT CASTRDGMNTEAFF
- TRBJ2-2 TRBV29-1 - TGCAGCGTTGGGAGACAGGCGAACACCGGGGAGCTGTTTTTT CSVGRQANTGELFF
- TRBJ2-1 TRBV3-1/TRBV3-2 - TGTGCCAGCAGCGCCGAGAGGGGCTACAATGAGCAGTTCTTC CASSAERGYNEQFF
- TRBJ1-2 TRBV28 - TGTGCCAGCAGTTTATCGTTGAGGGAAGGCGGTCTGCGGTTC CASSLSLREGGLRF
TRBD2 TRBJ2-1 TRBV27 - TGTGCCAGCAGTTCCCGGACTGGGCGGGGGGCCTACAATGAGCAGTTCTTC CASSSRTGRGAYNEQFF
TRBD2 TRBJ2-2 TRBV9 - TGTGCCAGCAGCGTAGCTACCCCTGGACTAGCGGGGAGGTTCGGCGGGGAGCTGTTTTTT CASSVATPGLAGRFGGELFF
- TRBJ1-1 TRBV19 - TGTGCCAGTGGAGCAGGGGAAGCTTTCTTT CASGAGEAFF
- TRBJ2-7 TRBV3-1/TRBV3-2 - TGTGCCAGCAGAGAGGCAGGGTATCCCTACGAGCAGTACTTC CASREAGYPYEQYF
- TRBJ2-7 TRBV4-1 - TGCGCCAGCAGCCAAGACGACACCTACCTATGGTACGAGCAGTACTTC CASSQDDTYLWYEQYF
TRBD1 TRBJ2-7 TRBV19 - TGTGCCAGTAGTATAGGAATCGGGACAGGGTACGAGCAGTACTTC CASSIGIGTGYEQYF
- TRBJ1-5 TRBV27 - TGTGCCAGCAGTCCCTCCAGGGGTGGAAATCAGCCCCAGCATTTT CASSPSRGGNQPQHF
- TRBJ2-3 TRBV6-5 - TGTGCCAGCAGTGACTCTGGACCGGGCACAGATACGCAGTATTTT CASSDSGPGTDTQYF
- TRBJ1-4 TRBV7-9 - TGTGCCAGCAGCCCCCGGGACCGAAAGGATGAAAAACTGTTTTTT CASSPRDRKDEKLFF
- TRBJ1-4 TRBV28 few TGTGCCAGCAGTTTTACCAGCAATAATGAAAAACTGTTTTTT CASSFTSNNEKLFF
- TRBJ1-1 TRBV18 - TGTGCCAGCTCACCGGTCGTTTTCGTGGGGGGCCAAGACACTGAAGCTTTCTTT CASSPVVFVGGQDTEAFF
- TRBJ2-6 TRBV15 - TGTGCCACCGCTGAGGGAAATGGGGCCAACGTCCTGACTTTC CATAEGNGANVLTF
TRBD2 TRBJ2-3 TRBV13 - TGTGCCAGCATCAAAACGGGAGGGGGGAGCACAGATACGCAGTATTTT CASIKTGGGSTDTQYF
TRBD1 TRBJ1-2 TRBV6-6 - TGTGCCAGCAGTTACTCCGGGACAGGGGGCGGGGGCTACACCTTC CASSYSGTGGGGYTF
- TRBJ1-3 TRBV30 - TGTGCCTGGAGTGTTATTCACAGGGCACTTGGAAACACCATATATTTT CAWSVIHRALGNTIYF
TRBD2 TRBJ2-1 TRBV7-2 - TGTGCCAGCAGCTCGTCCGGACTAGCGGGGGGGTCACTCCGAGTCTTC CASSSSGLAGGSLRVF
- TRBJ2-3 TRBV20-1 - TGCAGTGCTAGTTCACCGAACACAGATACGCAGTATTTT CSASSPNTDTQYF
TRBD2 TRBJ2-1 TRBV5-1 - TGCGCCAGCAGCTTGGACCCAGCGGGGGGGTTTTATGAGCAGTTCTTC CASSLDPAGGFYEQFF
TRBD1 TRBJ2-7 TRBV27 - TGTGCCAGCAGTTTATTACAGGGGGCGACCTACGAGCAGTACTTC CASSLLQGATYEQYF
TRBD1 TRBJ2-7 TRBV11-2 - TGTGCCAGCAGCCCGATAAACCGGGACAGGAGGCTATCCTACGAGCAGTACTTC CASSPINRDRRLSYEQYF
- TRBJ1-2 TRBV28 - TGTGCCAGCAGTTTTGACAGCTATGGCTACACCTTC CASSFDSYGYTF